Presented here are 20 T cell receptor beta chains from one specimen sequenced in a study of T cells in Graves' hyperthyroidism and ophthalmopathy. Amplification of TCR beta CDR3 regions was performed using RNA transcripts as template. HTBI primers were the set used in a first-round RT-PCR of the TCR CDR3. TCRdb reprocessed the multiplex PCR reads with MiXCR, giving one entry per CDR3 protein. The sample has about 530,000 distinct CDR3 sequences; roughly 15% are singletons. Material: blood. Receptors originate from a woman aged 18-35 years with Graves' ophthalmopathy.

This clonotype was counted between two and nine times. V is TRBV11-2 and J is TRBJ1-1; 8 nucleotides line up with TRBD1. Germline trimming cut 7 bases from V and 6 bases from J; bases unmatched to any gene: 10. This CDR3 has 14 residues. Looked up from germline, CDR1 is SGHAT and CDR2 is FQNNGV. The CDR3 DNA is TGTGCCAGCACCCCGTGGGCAGGGGGCGCTGAAGCTTTCTTT. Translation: CASTPWAGGAEAFF. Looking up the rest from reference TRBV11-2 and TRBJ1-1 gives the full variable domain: EAGVAQSPRYKIIEKRQSVAFWCNPISGHATLYWYQQILGQGPKLLIQFQNNGVVDDSQLPKDRFSAERLKGVDSTLKIQPAKLEDSAVYLCASTPWAGGAEAFFGQGTRLTVV.

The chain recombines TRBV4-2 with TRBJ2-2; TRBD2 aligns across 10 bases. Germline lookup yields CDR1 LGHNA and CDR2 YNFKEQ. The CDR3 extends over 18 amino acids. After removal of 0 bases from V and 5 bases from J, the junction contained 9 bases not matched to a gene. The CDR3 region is CASSQDGLAGAGTGELFF. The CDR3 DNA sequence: TGTGCCAGCAGCCAAGATGGCCTAGCGGGAGCCGGAACCGGGGAGCTGTTTTTT.

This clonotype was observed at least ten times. The CDR3 DNA sequence: TGCGCCAGCAGCTTGTACGTGGGAGGGAACACTGAAGCTTTCTTT. Translating it yields CASSLYVGGNTEAFF. The V gene is TRBV5-1, the J gene TRBJ1-1; D unclear. The V and J ends lost 1 base and 1 base respectively, with 11 bases between them. Germline-derived CDR1 and CDR2 are SGHRS and YFSETQ. This CDR3 spans 15 amino acids.

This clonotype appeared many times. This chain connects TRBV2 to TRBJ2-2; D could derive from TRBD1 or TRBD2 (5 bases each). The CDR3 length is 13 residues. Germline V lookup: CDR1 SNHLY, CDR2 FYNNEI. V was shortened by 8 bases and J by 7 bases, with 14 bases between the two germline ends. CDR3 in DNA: TGTGCCAGCCAGGGAGCCCTTCACGGGGAGCTGTTTTTT. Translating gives CASQGALHGELFF.

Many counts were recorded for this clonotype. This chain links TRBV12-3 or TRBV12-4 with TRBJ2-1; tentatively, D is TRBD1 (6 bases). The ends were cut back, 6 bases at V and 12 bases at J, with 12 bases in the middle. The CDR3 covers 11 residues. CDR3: CASSLTGTQFF. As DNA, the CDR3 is TGTGCCAGCAGCCTTACAGGGACGCAGTTCTTC.

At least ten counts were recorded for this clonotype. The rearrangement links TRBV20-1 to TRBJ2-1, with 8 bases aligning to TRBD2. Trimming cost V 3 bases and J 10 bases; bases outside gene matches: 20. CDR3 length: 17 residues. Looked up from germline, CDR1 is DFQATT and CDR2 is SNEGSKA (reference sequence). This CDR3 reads CSASSFKAGGSPTEQFF. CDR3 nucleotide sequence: TGCAGTGCTAGCTCCTTTAAGGCGGGGGGTTCCCCCACCGAGCAGTTCTTC.

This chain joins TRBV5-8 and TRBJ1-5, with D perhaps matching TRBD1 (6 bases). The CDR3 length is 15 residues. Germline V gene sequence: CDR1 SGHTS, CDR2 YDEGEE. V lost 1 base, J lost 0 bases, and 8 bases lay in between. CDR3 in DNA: TGTGCCAGCAGCTTGTTACAGGGTAGCAATCAGCCCCAGCATTTT. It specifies CASSLLQGSNQPQHF.

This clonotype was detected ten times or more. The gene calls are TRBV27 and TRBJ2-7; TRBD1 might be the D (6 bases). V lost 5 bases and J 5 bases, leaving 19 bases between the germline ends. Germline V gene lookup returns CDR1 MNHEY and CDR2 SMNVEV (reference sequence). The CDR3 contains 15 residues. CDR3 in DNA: TGTGCCAGCAGTGAGTACAGGGTTAGCAGGGACGAGCAGTACTTC. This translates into CASSEYRVSRDEQYF.

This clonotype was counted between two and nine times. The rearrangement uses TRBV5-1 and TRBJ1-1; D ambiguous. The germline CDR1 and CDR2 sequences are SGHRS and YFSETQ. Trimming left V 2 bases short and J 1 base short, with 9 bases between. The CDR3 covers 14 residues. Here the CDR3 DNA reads TGCGCCAGCAGCTTCCAAGACAAGAACACTGAAGCTTTCTTT. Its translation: CASSFQDKNTEAFF. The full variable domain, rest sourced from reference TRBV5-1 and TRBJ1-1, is KAGVTQTPRYLIKTRGQQVTLSCSPISGHRSVSWYQQTPGQGLQFLFEYFSETQRNKGNFPGRFSGRQFSNSRSEMNVSTLELGDSALYLCASSFQDKNTEAFFGQGTRLTVV.

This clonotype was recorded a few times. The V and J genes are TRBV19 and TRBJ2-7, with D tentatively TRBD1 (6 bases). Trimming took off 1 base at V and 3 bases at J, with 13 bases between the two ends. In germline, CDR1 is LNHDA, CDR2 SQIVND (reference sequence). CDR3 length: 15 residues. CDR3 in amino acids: CASSIGMGTIYEQYF. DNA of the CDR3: TGTGCCAGTAGTATAGGCATGGGGACAATCTACGAGCAGTACTTC.

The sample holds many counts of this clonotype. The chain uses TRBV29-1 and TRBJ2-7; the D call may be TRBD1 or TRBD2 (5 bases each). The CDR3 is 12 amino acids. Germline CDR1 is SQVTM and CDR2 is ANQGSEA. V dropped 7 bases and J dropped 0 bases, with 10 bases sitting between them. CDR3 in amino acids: CSAGTFSYEQYF. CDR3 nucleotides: TGCAGCGCCGGGACGTTCTCCTACGAGCAGTACTTC.

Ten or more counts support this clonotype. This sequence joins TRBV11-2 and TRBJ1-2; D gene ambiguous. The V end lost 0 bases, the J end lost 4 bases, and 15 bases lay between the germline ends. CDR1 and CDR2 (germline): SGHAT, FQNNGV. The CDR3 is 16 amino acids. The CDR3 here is CASSLEGPLGFYGYTF. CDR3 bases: TGTGCCAGCAGCTTAGAAGGCCCTCTGGGCTTCTATGGCTACACCTTC.

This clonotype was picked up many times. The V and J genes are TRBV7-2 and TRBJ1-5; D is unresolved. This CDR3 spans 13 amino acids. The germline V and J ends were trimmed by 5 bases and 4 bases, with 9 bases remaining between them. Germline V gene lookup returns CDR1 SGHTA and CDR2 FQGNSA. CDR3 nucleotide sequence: TGTGCCAGCAGCCGGGAAGGTAATCAGCCCCAGCATTTT. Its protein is CASSREGNQPQHF.

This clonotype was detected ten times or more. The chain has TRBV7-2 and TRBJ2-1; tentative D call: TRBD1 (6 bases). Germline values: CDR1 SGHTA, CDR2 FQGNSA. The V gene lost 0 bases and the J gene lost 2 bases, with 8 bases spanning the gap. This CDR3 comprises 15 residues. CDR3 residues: CASSLARGPYNEQFF. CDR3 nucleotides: TGTGCCAGCAGCTTAGCCAGGGGCCCCTACAATGAGCAGTTCTTC. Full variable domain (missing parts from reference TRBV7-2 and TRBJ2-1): GAGVSQSPSNKVTEKGKDVELRCDPISGHTALYWYRQSLGQGLEFLIYFQGNSAPDKSGLPSDRFSAERTGGSVSTLTIQRTQQEDSAVYLCASSLARGPYNEQFFGPGTRLTVL.

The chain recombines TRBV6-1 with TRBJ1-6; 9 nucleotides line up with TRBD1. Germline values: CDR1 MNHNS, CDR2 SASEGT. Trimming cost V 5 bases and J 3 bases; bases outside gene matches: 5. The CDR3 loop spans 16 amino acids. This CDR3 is CASSHRDRVYNSPLHF. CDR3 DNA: TGTGCCAGCAGTCACCGGGACAGGGTCTATAATTCACCCCTCCACTTT.

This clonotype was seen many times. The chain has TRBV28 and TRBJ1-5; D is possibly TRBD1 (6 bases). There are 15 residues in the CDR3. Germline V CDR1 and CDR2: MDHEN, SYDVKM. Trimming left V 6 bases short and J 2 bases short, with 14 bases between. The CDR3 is CASSAPGDGNQPQHF. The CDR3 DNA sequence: TGTGCCAGCAGCGCGCCAGGGGATGGCAATCAGCCCCAGCATTTT.

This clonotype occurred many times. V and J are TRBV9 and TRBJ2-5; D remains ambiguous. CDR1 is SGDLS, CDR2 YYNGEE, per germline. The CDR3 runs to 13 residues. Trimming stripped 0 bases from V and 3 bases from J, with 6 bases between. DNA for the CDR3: TGTGCCAGCAGCGTAGGTATAGAAGAGACCCAGTACTTC. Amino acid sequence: CASSVGIEETQYF.

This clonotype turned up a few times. The CDR3: CSARVTGVYGYTF. In DNA form, the CDR3 reads TGCAGTGCTAGAGTAACAGGAGTCTATGGCTACACCTTC. The chain combines TRBV20-1 with TRBJ1-2, with D maybe TRBD1 (5 bases). The germline CDR1 and CDR2 sequences are DFQATT and SNEGSKA (reference sequence). The CDR3 is 13 residues long. Trimming stripped 1 base from V and 4 bases from J, with 10 bases between.

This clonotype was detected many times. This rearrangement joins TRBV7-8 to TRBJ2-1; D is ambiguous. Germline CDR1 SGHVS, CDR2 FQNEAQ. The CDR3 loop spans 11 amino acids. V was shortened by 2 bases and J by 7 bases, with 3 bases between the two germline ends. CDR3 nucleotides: TGTGCCAGCAGCTTAAGGAATGAGCAGTTCTTC. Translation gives CASSLRNEQFF.

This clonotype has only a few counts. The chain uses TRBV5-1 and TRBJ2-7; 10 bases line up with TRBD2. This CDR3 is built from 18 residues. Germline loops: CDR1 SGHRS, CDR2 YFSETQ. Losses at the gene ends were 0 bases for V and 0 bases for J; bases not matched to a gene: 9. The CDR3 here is CASSLVPSGSSYSYEQYF. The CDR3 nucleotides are TGCGCCAGCAGCTTGGTTCCTAGCGGGAGCTCCTACTCCTACGAGCAGTACTTC.